These 13 T cell receptor beta chains originate from one sample sequenced in a study of blood T cell repertoires in COVID-19. Clones were read by immunoSEQ multiplex PCR, and TCRdb kept only the in-frame ones, dropping some. The sample includes about 200,000 clones, roughly 88% of them seen just once. Input material: peripheral blood. Every receptor here comes from a human donor in a cohort sampled during active COVID-19.

The gene calls are TRBV28 and TRBJ2-1; the D gene is possibly TRBD2 (6 bases). CDR1 is MDHEN and CDR2 is SYDVKM in the germline V gene. Trimming removed 3 bases from V and 15 bases from J, with 15 bases in between. The CDR3 totals 12 residues. In DNA form, the CDR3 reads TGTGCCAGCAGTTTTATAGGGCGGGAACCGTTCTTC. This sequence encodes CASSFIGREPFF.

This clone was seen a few times. The chain recombines TRBV28 with TRBJ1-5, with D tentatively TRBD1 (6 bases). Germline values: CDR1 MDHEN, CDR2 SYDVKM. The CDR3 spans 12 residues. V lost 2 bases to trimming and J lost 7 bases, with 6 bases between them. The DNA for the CDR3 is TGTGCCAGCAGTTTACAGGGGCAGCCCCAGCATTTT. It codes for CASSLQGQPQHF.

This sequence joins TRBV5-1 and TRBJ1-1; D uncertain. Germline-derived CDR1 and CDR2 are SGHRS and YFSETQ. The CDR3 consists of 11 residues. Trimming stripped 3 bases from V and 2 bases from J, with 2 bases between. CDR3 in DNA: TGCGCCAGCAGCTCTAACACTGAAGCTTTCTTT. Its translation is CASSSNTEAFF.

The chain recombines TRBV5-1 with TRBJ2-3; 8 bases fit TRBD2. J lost 9 bases, V lost 0 bases, and 9 bases had no gene match. Germline V gene data show CDR1 as SGHRS and CDR2 as YFSETQ. The CDR3 length is 15 residues. The CDR3 loop is CASSLELAGLKTQYF. The CDR3 DNA is TGCGCCAGCAGCTTGGAATTAGCGGGGCTGAAAACGCAGTATTTT. The complete variable domain, with remaining parts taken from reference TRBV5-1 and TRBJ2-3, reads KAGVTQTPRYLIKTRGQQVTLSCSPISGHRSVSWYQQTPGQGLQFLFEYFSETQRNKGNFPGRFSGRQFSNSRSEMNVSTLELGDSALYLCASSLELAGLKTQYFGPGTRLTVL.

The V and J genes are TRBV7-9 and TRBJ2-7, with 11 bases lining up with TRBD2. The CDR3 has 18 residues. Germline V lookup: CDR1 SEHNR, CDR2 FQNEAQ (reference sequence). After removal of 4 bases from V and 0 bases from J, the junction contained 11 bases not matched to a gene. In DNA, the CDR3 is TGTGCCAGCAGCTCGGGACTAGCGGCGAGGGGCTTCTCCTACGAGCAGTACTTC. This sequence encodes CASSSGLAARGFSYEQYF.

The chain couples TRBV20-1 to TRBJ2-5; 7 nucleotides line up with TRBD1. The V gene end was trimmed by 8 bases and the J gene end by 9 bases; junction bases not matched to a gene: 9. CDR3 length equals 11 residues. Germline V gene data show CDR1 as DFQATT and CDR2 as SNEGSKA (reference sequence). In nucleotides, the CDR3 is TGCAGTTTTGACACAGGGGCGGCCCAGTACTTC. Residues: CSFDTGAAQYF.

The rearrangement links TRBV12-3 or TRBV12-4 to TRBJ2-7, with D possibly being TRBD1 (5 bases). With 3 bases removed from V and 5 bases from J, the gap between germline ends came to 11 bases. CDR3 length equals 13 residues. This CDR3 is CASSFTQGDEQYF. CDR3 nucleotide sequence: TGTGCCAGCAGTTTTACCCAGGGTGACGAGCAGTACTTC.

The chain carries TRBV7-9 and TRBJ2-1; tentatively, D is TRBD2 (5 bases). Trimming stripped 1 base from V and 3 bases from J, with 13 bases between. The germline V gene encodes CDR1 SEHNR and CDR2 FQNEAQ (reference sequence). The CDR3 totals 16 residues. CDR3 nucleotide sequence: TGTGCCAGCAGCTTAGTACGGGGAAGGATCTACAATGAGCAGTTCTTC. It is translated as CASSLVRGRIYNEQFF.

The chain is built from TRBV14 and TRBJ2-7, with D possibly being TRBD1 (5 bases). Germline CDR1 SGHDN, CDR2 FVKESK. This CDR3 is built from 17 residues. V lost 0 bases, J lost 3 bases, and 18 bases lay in between. The CDR3 coding sequence is TGTGCCAGCAGCCAAGATAATCTCGAGTCAGGGAACTACGAGCAGTACTTC. It encodes CASSQDNLESGNYEQYF. The full variable domain, with the rest looked up from reference TRBV14 and TRBJ2-7, is EAGVTQFPSHSVIEKGQTVTLRCDPISGHDNLYWYRRVMGKEIKFLLHFVKESKQDESGMPNNRFLAERTGGTYSTLKVQPAELEDSGVYFCASSQDNLESGNYEQYFGPGTRLTVT.

V usage is TRBV28 and J usage is TRBJ1-3; 11 bases align to TRBD1. Trimming removed 4 bases from V and 4 bases from J; junction bases left unmatched: 15. This CDR3 contains 19 residues. CDR1 is MDHEN, CDR2 SYDVKM, per germline. CDR3 sequence (DNA): TGTGCCAGCAGTTCCCTGTCCTCCGGGACAGGGGGATTAGGAAACACCATATATTTT. Its protein product is CASSSLSSGTGGLGNTIYF.

In this sample, this clone turned up once. The CDR3 DNA reads TGCGCCAGCAGCCAAGATAGGTTAGTAGCGGGACCTAAGAACAATGAGCAGTTCTTC. Its protein product is CASSQDRLVAGPKNNEQFF. The chain combines TRBV4-1 with TRBJ2-1; 8 bases line up with TRBD2. Trimming removed 0 bases from V and 5 bases from J; junction bases left unmatched: 15. The CDR3 contains 19 residues. The germline V gene encodes CDR1 MGHRA and CDR2 YSYEKL.

This clone was seen more than once but under ten times. The rearrangement links TRBV28 to TRBJ1-5, with D unclear. This CDR3 comprises 13 residues. Trimming cost V 3 bases and J 7 bases, with 10 bases left between them. The germline V gene encodes CDR1 MDHEN and CDR2 SYDVKM. The CDR3 DNA reads TGTGCCAGCAGTTTTTCCGGTTGGCAGCCCCAGCATTTT. Translated: CASSFSGWQPQHF.

The J gene is TRBJ2-2, the V gene TRBV4-1; 8 bases agree with TRBD1. Trimming took 3 bases from V and 9 from J; bases not matched to a gene: 3. Germline loops: CDR1 MGHRA, CDR2 YSYEKL. The CDR3 consists of 13 residues. CDR3 DNA: TGCGCCAGCAGCCAGAGACAGGGGCGGGAGCTGTTTTTT. Its protein is CASSQRQGRELFF.